One sample yielded the 20 T cell receptor beta chains listed below, sequenced in a study of T cell repertoires in cytomegalovirus infection. TCRdb processed the reads anew with MiXCR; each CDR3 protein has one entry. Of hundreds of thousands of distinct CDR3 sequences listed, approximately 22% are singletons. The sequenced material came from CD8+ T cells from PBMCs. All receptors derive from a human donor in good health (CMV status not recorded). Some clones in this sample may be carry-over from other donors' samples.

The chain combines TRBV28 with TRBJ2-4; no firm D call. Trimming shortened V by 5 bases and J by 9 bases, and 17 bases separated the two germline ends. The CDR3 totals 14 residues. The V gene's germline CDR1 is MDHEN and CDR2 SYDVKM. The CDR3 DNA follows: TGTGCCAGCAGTATGACGCGATATGACGGCATTCAGTACTTC. Encoded protein: CASSMTRYDGIQYF.

On this clonotype: This may stem from a read error, because a much larger clone lies one nucleotide away. The chain employs TRBV6-5 and TRBJ2-7; the D gene could be TRBD1 or TRBD2 (6 bases each). Germline V lookup: CDR1 MNHEY, CDR2 SVGAGI. This CDR3 region has 13 residues. V was trimmed by 4 bases and J by 0 bases, leaving 7 bases between them. CDR3 amino acids: CASSWGASYEQYF. DNA for the CDR3: TGTGCCAGCAGTTGGGGGGCCTCCTACGAGCAGTACTTC.

This clonotype appeared a few times. The chain couples TRBV3-1 to TRBJ2-2; D could derive from TRBD1 or TRBD2 (5 bases each). Trimming removed 4 bases from V and 10 bases from J, with 22 bases in between. From germline, CDR1 is LGHDT and CDR2 YNNKEL (reference sequence). This CDR3 comprises 16 residues. CDR3 in amino acids: CASSPSGSVGVEELFF. The CDR3 region has the DNA TGTGCCAGCAGCCCGTCGGGGAGCGTGGGGGTGGAGGAGCTGTTTTTT.

This clonotype has a count of ten or more. The chain links TRBV7-8 to TRBJ2-7; possibly TRBD1 for D (5 bases). Germline-derived CDR1 and CDR2 are SGHVS and FQNEAQ. The CDR3 has 14 residues. V shed 5 bases and J shed 5 bases, with 16 bases lying between them. The CDR3 nucleotides read TGTGCCAGCAGCCCCCGACCAATACAGGACGAGCAGTACTTC. Its translation is CASSPRPIQDEQYF. The whole variable domain, filled in from reference TRBV7-8 and TRBJ2-7, reads GAGVSQSPRYKVAKRGQDVALRCDPISGHVSLFWYQQALGQGPEFLTYFQNEAQLDKSGLPSDRFFAERPEGSVSTLKIQRTQQEDSAVYLCASSPRPIQDEQYFGPGTRLTVT.

The chain couples TRBV20-1 to TRBJ2-3; D is ambiguous. This CDR3 is built from 15 residues. Germline assignment: CDR1 DFQATT and CDR2 SNEGSKA (reference sequence). Trimming took off 6 bases at V and 2 bases at J, with 18 bases between the two ends. CDR3 nucleotide sequence: TGCAGTGCCATAGAACTGGTCCGGGCCACAGATACGCAGTATTTT. Protein: CSAIELVRATDTQYF.

This sequence joins TRBV7-3 and TRBJ1-1, with a possible D match to TRBD1 (5 bases). With 2 bases removed from V and 5 bases from J, the gap between germline ends came to 9 bases. The CDR3 covers 13 residues. The germline gives CDR1 SGHTA, CDR2 FQGTGA. This CDR3 is CASSLAGRTEAFF. The DNA for the CDR3 is TGTGCCAGCAGCTTAGCAGGGAGGACTGAAGCTTTCTTT.

This clonotype occurred many times. This chain uses TRBV7-4 with TRBJ2-2; D call uncertain. Germline V lookup: CDR1 SGHVT, CDR2 SQSDAQ. The CDR3 has 12 amino acids. V dropped 4 bases and J dropped 3 bases, with 3 bases sitting between them. CDR3 residues: CASSSDTGELFF. The DNA of the CDR3 is TGTGCCAGCAGCTCAGACACCGGGGAGCTGTTTTTT.

In its sample, this clonotype was seen a few times. CDR3 sequence (DNA): TGCAGTGCTAGGGACATTAGCTCCTACAATGAGCAGTTCTTC. Translation: CSARDISSYNEQFF. The V and J genes are TRBV20-1 and TRBJ2-1; possible D gene TRBD1, 5 bases. Per germline, CDR1 DFQATT and CDR2 SNEGSKA (reference sequence). The CDR3 extends over 14 amino acids. Trimming pared 3 bases from V and 0 bases from J, leaving 9 bases between.

This clonotype was seen at least ten times. The rearrangement uses TRBV27 and TRBJ1-2; a weak D match, TRBD1 (5 bases). CDR3 size: 17 residues. Germline loops: CDR1 MNHEY, CDR2 SMNVEV (reference sequence). The V end lost 4 bases, the J end lost 3 bases, and 21 bases lay between the germline ends. The CDR3 DNA reads as TGTGCCAGCAGTTCAATCTTTACAGGATCCCACCACTATGGCTACACCTTC. This encodes CASSSIFTGSHHYGYTF.

The chain carries TRBV11-2 and TRBJ2-2, with TRBD2 as a possible D gene (6 bases). The germline gives CDR1 SGHAT, CDR2 FQNNGV. Trimming took 4 bases from V and 6 from J, leaving 21 bases between them. The CDR3 has 17 amino acids. CDR3 loop: CASSSTRVGRSPGELFF. CDR3 coding DNA: TGTGCCAGCAGCTCCACTCGGGTAGGGAGGTCACCCGGGGAGCTGTTTTTT. The full variable domain, with the rest looked up from reference TRBV11-2 and TRBJ2-2, is EAGVAQSPRYKIIEKRQSVAFWCNPISGHATLYWYQQILGQGPKLLIQFQNNGVVDDSQLPKDRFSAERLKGVDSTLKIQPAKLEDSAVYLCASSSTRVGRSPGELFFGEGSRLTVL.

This clonotype was detected a few times. The V gene is TRBV15, the J gene TRBJ1-5; the D gene is possibly TRBD1 (6 bases). The CDR3 runs 16 residues. Germline lookup yields CDR1 LNHNV and CDR2 YYDKDF (reference sequence). Between the trimmed V and J ends, which lost 5 bases and 0 bases, there was a span of 14 bases. The CDR3 DNA sequence: TGTGCCACCAGCTCAGGGGAGGGGTATAGCAATCAGCCCCAGCATTTT. This sequence encodes CATSSGEGYSNQPQHF.

There are many counts of this clonotype. V and J are TRBV29-1 and TRBJ2-1; no clear D gene. Looked up from germline, CDR1 is SQVTM and CDR2 is ANQGSEA. The CDR3 consists of 11 residues. Between the trimmed V and J ends, which lost 6 bases and 9 bases, there was a span of 12 bases. The CDR3 DNA is TGCAGCGTGATCACGGCCCCTGAGCAGTTCTTC. This sequence encodes CSVITAPEQFF.

In its sample, this clonotype was seen a few times. V is TRBV12-3 or TRBV12-4 and J is TRBJ2-7, with 11 bases lining up with TRBD2. V trimming: 5 bases; J trimming: 3 bases; junction bases outside the gene matches: 6. This CDR3 spans 15 amino acids. For the CDR3, the DNA is TGTGCCAGCAGTACGACTAGCGGGGATTTCTACGAGCAGTACTTC. Translating it yields CASSTTSGDFYEQYF.

This clonotype occurred many times. This chain links TRBV6-6 with TRBJ2-3, with D possibly being TRBD2 (6 bases). V lost 7 bases and J lost 2, with 10 bases in between. This CDR3 is built from 13 residues. CDR1 MNHNY and CDR2 SVGAGI come from the germline V gene (reference sequence). In DNA, the CDR3 is TGTGCCAGCAAGGGACTCAACACAGATACGCAGTATTTT. It encodes CASKGLNTDTQYF.

The chain links TRBV29-1 to TRBJ1-2; D remains unclear. The CDR3 length is 11 residues. V shed 0 bases and J shed 8 bases, with 7 bases lying between them. The germline gives CDR1 SQVTM, CDR2 ANQGSEA. CDR3 bases: TGCAGCGTTGAAGAACCGGTCGGCTACACCTTC. Translation: CSVEEPVGYTF.

The chain has TRBV7-4 and TRBJ2-5; TRBD2 matches 12 bases. V trimming: 5 bases; J trimming: 1 base; junction bases outside the gene matches: 5. The length of the CDR3 is 16 residues. In germline, CDR1 is SGHVT, CDR2 SQSDAQ. CDR3 coding DNA: TGTGCCAGCAGCCCCACTAGCGGGGGGTCCCAAGAGACCCAGTACTTC. Its translation is CASSPTSGGSQETQYF.

This chain joins TRBV2 and TRBJ2-5, with TRBD2 as a possible D gene (5 bases). Germline values: CDR1 SNHLY, CDR2 FYNNEI. This CDR3 has 15 residues. V was shortened by 3 bases and J by 5 bases, with 16 bases between the two germline ends. The chain's CDR3 is CASSDTQEAGETQYF. The CDR3 DNA follows: TGTGCCAGCAGTGATACGCAGGAGGCCGGGGAGACCCAGTACTTC.

This clonotype was observed a handful of times. This chain joins TRBV20-1 and TRBJ1-1; TRBD1 is a possible D gene (5 bases). Per the germline V gene, CDR1 is DFQATT and CDR2 is SNEGSKA (reference sequence). The CDR3 extends over 13 amino acids. V was trimmed by 0 bases and J by 4 bases, leaving 9 bases between them. For the CDR3, the DNA is TGCAGTGCTAGAGAGGGGCTGATCACTGAAGCTTTCTTT. It translates to CSAREGLITEAFF.

The chain combines TRBV20-1 with TRBJ2-3, with 14 bases fitting TRBD2. CDR1 and CDR2 from the germline V gene are DFQATT and SNEGSKA (reference sequence). J gave up 1 base and V 5 bases, and 8 bases lay outside the gene matches. CDR3 length equals 17 residues. The CDR3 bases are TGCAGTGCTTGGTCGGGACTAGCGGGGGTGGGCACAGATACGCAGTATTTT. Its translation: CSAWSGLAGVGTDTQYF.

This clonotype appeared a few times. The V call is TRBV6-2 or TRBV6-3, the J call TRBJ2-7; TRBD1 matches 11 bases. The ends lost 2 bases at V and 4 bases at J; junction bases unmatched: 7. CDR1 is MNHEY and CDR2 is SVGEGT in the germline V gene. This CDR3 spans 16 amino acids. This chain's CDR3 is CASSYNPGQGAYEQYF. The CDR3 DNA reads as TGTGCCAGCAGTTACAACCCAGGACAGGGGGCTTACGAGCAGTACTTC.